This T cell receptor (beta chain) was identified during a study of cytomegalovirus exposure and HLA in healthy donors. Whole-study findings and limits: A later analysis showed HLA-associated TCR beta chains outstripping equally common others in clonal expansion.

It was with 60 Vbeta and 13 Jbeta primers that the PCR ran. Repertoires were generated with immunoSEQ multiplex PCR, while TCRdb's copy carries only in-frame clones and drops some. The table lists under 200,000 clones, roughly four fifths of them singletons. Worth noting for this clone: Antigen unknown.

The CDR3 has 14 amino acids. The germline gives CDR1 MGHDK, CDR2 SYGVNS. This sequence was found in a man aged 25-45 years in good health and CMV-seronegative. This chain links TRBV25-1 with TRBJ2-5; no clear D gene. The DNA end is more similar to TRBJ2-7, so the J call may be wrong. The sequenced sample was PBMCs. The CDR3 DNA sequence: TGTGCCAGCAGTGACCCCTATAGCTCCTACGAGCAGTACTTC. It specifies CASSDPYSSYEQYF.